These 14 T cell receptor beta chains were sequenced from one sample in a study of long-term antiretroviral therapy in people with HIV. The immunoSEQ assay was v3.0, run at survey level. The table came from immunoSEQ multiplex PCR; TCRdb's copy has only in-frame clones and leaves some out. Of tens of thousands of clones detected, 80% to 85% appear once; the ten largest clones hold 5.6%. Here the sequenced sample was unsorted PBMCs, taken 0.2 years after starting antiretroviral therapy. The receptors come from a woman in her twenties or thirties with HIV.

This clone occurred a few times. The chain uses TRBV4-1 and TRBJ2-3, with 7 bases matching TRBD2. Germline lookup yields CDR1 MGHRA and CDR2 YSYEKL. The CDR3 runs 16 residues. After removal of 0 bases from V and 3 bases from J, the junction contained 6 bases not matched to a gene. The CDR3 sequence: CASSQEERGGTDTQYF. For the CDR3, the DNA is TGCGCCAGCAGCCAAGAGGAGAGGGGAGGGACAGATACGCAGTATTTT.

This clone is large (0.1 to 1%) within its sample. The chain links TRBV7-6 to TRBJ2-2; TRBD2 is a possible D gene (6 bases). This CDR3 region has 17 residues. Germline-derived CDR1 and CDR2 are SGHVS and FNYEAQ. Trimming removed 4 bases at V and 4 bases at J, with 19 bases between. CDR3 sequence reads: CASSSGWGGEITGELFF. As DNA, the CDR3 is TGTGCCAGCAGCTCGGGCTGGGGCGGGGAGATCACCGGGGAGCTGTTTTTT.

This clone was seen only a few times. CDR3 amino acids: CASSERLAGQGALHF. In DNA form, the CDR3 reads TGTGCCAGCAGTGAAAGGTTGGCGGGGCAGGGCGCCCTCCACTTT. The V call is TRBV2, the J call TRBJ1-6; weak D call: TRBD1 (5 bases). V was pared by 2 bases and J by 14 bases, with 19 bases between. The CDR3 consists of 15 residues. Germline CDR1 reads SNHLY; CDR2 reads FYNNEI.

The chain combines TRBV6-5 with TRBJ2-6, with D unclear. CDR1 is MNHEY, CDR2 SVGAGI, per germline. The V gene lost 3 bases and the J gene lost 0 bases, with 9 bases spanning the gap. The length of the CDR3 is 16 residues. This CDR3 is CASSYLRSSGANVLTF. The CDR3 DNA reads as TGTGCCAGCAGTTATCTCCGATCCTCTGGGGCCAACGTCCTGACTTTC.

This rearrangement joins TRBV5-1 to TRBJ2-1, with D perhaps TRBD1 (5 bases). Trimming shortened V by 4 bases and J by 4 bases, and 15 bases separated the two germline ends. The CDR3 extends over 15 amino acids. Germline CDR1 is SGHRS and CDR2 is YFSETQ. The CDR3 region is CASSQNQGQYNEQFF. Written as DNA, the CDR3 is TGCGCCAGCAGCCAGAACCAGGGCCAGTACAATGAGCAGTTCTTC.

The chain couples TRBV19 to TRBJ2-1; D call uncertain. CDR3 length: 15 amino acids. Germline assignment: CDR1 LNHDA and CDR2 SQIVND (reference sequence). V was clipped by 0 bases and J by 2 bases, with 8 bases between them. CDR3 amino acids: CASSIEGNTYNEQFF. CDR3 DNA sequence: TGTGCCAGTAGTATAGAGGGAAATACCTACAATGAGCAGTTCTTC.

In its sample, this clone was seen a few times. V usage is TRBV6-5 and J usage is TRBJ1-6, with D unclear. In germline, CDR1 is MNHEY, CDR2 SVGAGI. This CDR3 contains 11 residues. V was trimmed by 10 bases and J by 9 bases, leaving 10 bases between them. The CDR3 nucleotides read TGTGCCATCGGGGAGCGTTCACCCCTCCACTTT. Protein product: CAIGERSPLHF.

A few counts support this clone. The chain carries TRBV7-3 and TRBJ1-5; no clear D gene. The V end was cut by 4 bases, the J end by 4 bases, with 8 bases between. The CDR3 has 13 amino acids. The germline V gene has CDR1 SGHTA and CDR2 FQGTGA. Written as DNA, the CDR3 is TGTGCCAGCAGCTCCGGTCCGAATCAGCCCCAGCATTTT. Its translation is CASSSGPNQPQHF.

This chain uses TRBV30 with TRBJ2-2; 10 bases are shared with TRBD2. V lost 1 base and J lost 4; bases outside the gene matches: 9. From germline, CDR1 is GTSNPN and CDR2 SVGIG (reference sequence). The CDR3 has 17 amino acids. The CDR3 DNA is TGTGCCTGGAGTGGGCAGCGGGGGGGGCGGAGCACCGGGGAGCTGTTTTTT. Translating gives CAWSGQRGGRSTGELFF.

The chain carries TRBV10-3 and TRBJ1-1, with 12 nucleotides matching TRBD1. The CDR3 spans 17 residues. The germline CDR1 and CDR2 sequences are ENHRY and SYGVKD. V shed 2 bases, J shed 5 bases, and the junction held 9 bases outside the gene matches. CDR3 sequence (DNA): TGTGCCATCAGTGAGCGGGAAGGGACAGGGGGCAAGACTGAAGCTTTCTTT. Translated: CAISEREGTGGKTEAFF.

The V and J genes are TRBV6-1 and TRBJ1-2, with 7 bases identical to TRBD1. Germline trimming cut 5 bases from V and 6 bases from J; bases unmatched to any gene: 6. This CDR3 comprises 13 residues. Germline lookup yields CDR1 MNHNS and CDR2 SASEGT. Here the CDR3 reads CASSPGQRNGYTF. DNA of the CDR3: TGTGCCAGCAGTCCGGGACAGAGGAATGGCTACACCTTC.

The gene calls are TRBV5-5 and TRBJ2-7, with D possibly being TRBD1 (6 bases). Germline V gene lookup returns CDR1 SGHKS and CDR2 YYEKEE (reference sequence). The CDR3 spans 16 residues. Trimming removed 0 bases from V and 4 bases from J, with 17 bases in between. CDR3 region: CASSLADDRTDYEQYV. In nucleotides, the CDR3 is TGTGCCAGCAGCTTGGCCGATGATAGGACAGATTACGAGCAGTACGTC.

In the case of this clone: This CDR3 is also generated by other DNA sequences in the sample. The chain joins TRBV15 to TRBJ2-5; the D gene could be TRBD1 or TRBD2 (5 bases each). The length of the CDR3 is 14 residues. Germline CDR1 is LNHNV and CDR2 is YYDKDF (reference sequence). Trimming took off 3 bases at V and 5 bases at J, with 13 bases between the two ends. CDR3 DNA: TGTGCCACCAGCAGTCGTGGGGGTGGGGAGACCCAGTACTTC. Its protein product is CATSSRGGGETQYF.

The chain is built from TRBV5-1 and TRBJ2-6; D is possibly TRBD1 (7 bases). The CDR3 has 18 amino acids. With 2 bases removed from V and 0 bases from J, the gap between germline ends came to 15 bases. Germline V CDR1 and CDR2: SGHRS, YFSETQ. CDR3 coding DNA: TGCGCCAGCAGCTTTAGGGGGGACAGCAACTCTGGGGCCAACGTCCTGACTTTC. Protein product: CASSFRGDSNSGANVLTF.